This T cell receptor beta chain was captured in a study of blood T cell repertoires in COVID-19. Assay used: immunoSEQ multiplex PCR; TCRdb lists only in-frame clones, some missing. The sample carries around 300,000 clones, 75% to 90% recorded once. Material for sequencing was peripheral blood. The TCR sequence derives from a man aged 50-60 years with acute or convalescent COVID-19.

The CDR3 nucleotides read TGTGCTAGTGTCCCCCCGCCCACGACGGAGTGGAGCACAGATACGCAGTATTTT. Its protein product is CASVPPPTTEWSTDTQYF. V usage is TRBV12-5 and J usage is TRBJ2-3; D is unclear. This CDR3 has 18 amino acids. V was pared by 7 bases and J by 0 bases, with 23 bases between. Germline V gene sequence: CDR1 LGHNT, CDR2 FRNRAP.